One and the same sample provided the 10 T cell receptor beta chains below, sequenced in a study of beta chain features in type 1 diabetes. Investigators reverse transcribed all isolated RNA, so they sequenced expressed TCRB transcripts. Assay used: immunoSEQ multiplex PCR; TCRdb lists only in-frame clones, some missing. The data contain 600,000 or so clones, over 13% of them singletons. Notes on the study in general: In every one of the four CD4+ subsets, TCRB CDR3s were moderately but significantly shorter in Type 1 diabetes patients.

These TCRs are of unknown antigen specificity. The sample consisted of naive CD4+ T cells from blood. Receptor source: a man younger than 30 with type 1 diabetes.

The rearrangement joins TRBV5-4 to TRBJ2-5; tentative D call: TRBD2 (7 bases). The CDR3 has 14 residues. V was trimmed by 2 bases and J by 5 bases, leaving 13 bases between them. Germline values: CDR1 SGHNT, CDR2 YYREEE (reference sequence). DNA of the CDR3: TGTGCCAGCAGCTTCATGGGGGGGCGGGAGACCCAGTACTTC. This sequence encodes CASSFMGGRETQYF.

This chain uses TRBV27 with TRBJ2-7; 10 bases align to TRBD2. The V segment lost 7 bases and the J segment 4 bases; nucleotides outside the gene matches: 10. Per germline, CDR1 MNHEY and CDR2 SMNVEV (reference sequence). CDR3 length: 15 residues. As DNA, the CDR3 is TGTGCCAGCACTCCCCTTAGCGGGGGGAATTACGAGCAGTACTTC. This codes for CASTPLSGGNYEQYF.

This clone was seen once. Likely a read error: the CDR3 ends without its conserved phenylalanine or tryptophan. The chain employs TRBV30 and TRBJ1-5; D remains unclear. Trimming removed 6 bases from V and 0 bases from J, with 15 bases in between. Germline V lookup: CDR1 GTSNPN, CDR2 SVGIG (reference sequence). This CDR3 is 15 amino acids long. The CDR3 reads CACSQTLLSNQPQHL. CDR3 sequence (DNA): TGTGCCTGCTCACAGACGCTACTTAGCAATCAGCCCCAGCATCTT.

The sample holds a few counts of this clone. CDR3 sequence (DNA): TGTGCCACCAGTACCGGACAATTCAAATACAATGAGCAGTTCTTC. As protein: CATSTGQFKYNEQFF. V and J are TRBV15 and TRBJ2-1, with D perhaps matching TRBD1 (5 bases). Trimming stripped 6 bases from V and 4 bases from J, with 16 bases between. The CDR3 runs to 15 residues. Germline CDR1 is LNHNV and CDR2 is YYDKDF (reference sequence).

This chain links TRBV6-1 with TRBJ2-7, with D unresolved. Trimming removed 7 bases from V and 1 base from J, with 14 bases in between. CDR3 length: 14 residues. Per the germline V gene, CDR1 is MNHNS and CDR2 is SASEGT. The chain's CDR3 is CASTGQEFSYEQYF. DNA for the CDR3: TGTGCCAGCACCGGCCAGGAGTTTTCCTACGAGCAGTACTTC.

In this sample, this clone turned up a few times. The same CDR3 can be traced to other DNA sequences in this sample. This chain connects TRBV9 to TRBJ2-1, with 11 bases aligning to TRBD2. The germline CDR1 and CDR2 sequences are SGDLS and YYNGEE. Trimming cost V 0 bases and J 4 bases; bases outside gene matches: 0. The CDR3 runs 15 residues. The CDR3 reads CASSVVAGGYNEQFF. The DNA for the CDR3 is TGTGCCAGCAGCGTAGTAGCGGGAGGGTACAATGAGCAGTTCTTC. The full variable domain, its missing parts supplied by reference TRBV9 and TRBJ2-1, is DSGVTQTPKHLITATGQRVTLRCSPRSGDLSVYWYQQSLDQGLQFLIQYYNGEERAKGNILERFSAQQFPDLHSELNLSSLELGDSALYFCASSVVAGGYNEQFFGPGTRLTVL.

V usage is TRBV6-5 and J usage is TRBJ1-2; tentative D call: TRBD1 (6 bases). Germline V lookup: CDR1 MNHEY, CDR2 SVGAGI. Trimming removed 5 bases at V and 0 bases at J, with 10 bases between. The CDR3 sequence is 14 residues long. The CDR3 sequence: CASSQGHANYGYTF. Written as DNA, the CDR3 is TGTGCCAGCAGTCAGGGACACGCTAACTATGGCTACACCTTC.

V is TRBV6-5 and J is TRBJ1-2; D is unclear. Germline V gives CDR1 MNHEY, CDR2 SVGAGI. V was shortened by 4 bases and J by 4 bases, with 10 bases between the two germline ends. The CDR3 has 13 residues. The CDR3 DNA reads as TGTGCCAGCAGTTTCTCAGGAGCCTATGGCTACACCTTC. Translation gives CASSFSGAYGYTF.

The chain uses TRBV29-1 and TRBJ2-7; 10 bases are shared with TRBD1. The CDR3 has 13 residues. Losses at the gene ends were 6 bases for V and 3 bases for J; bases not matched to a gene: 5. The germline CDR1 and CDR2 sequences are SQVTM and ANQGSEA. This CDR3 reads CSVGTGELYEQYF. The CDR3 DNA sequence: TGCAGCGTGGGGACAGGGGAACTCTACGAGCAGTACTTC.

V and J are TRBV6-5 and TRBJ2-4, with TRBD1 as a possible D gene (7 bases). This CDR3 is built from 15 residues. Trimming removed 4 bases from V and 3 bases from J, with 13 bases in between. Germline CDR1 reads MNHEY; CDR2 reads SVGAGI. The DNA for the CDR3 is TGTGCCAGCAGTTTCAGGGGGGAAGGCAAAAACATTCAGTACTTC. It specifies CASSFRGEGKNIQYF.